This TCR beta chain appears in the sequencing data of a study of blood T cell repertoires in COVID-19 (TCRdb year 2020). For context, the study as a whole: Samples covering the acute and convalescent phases of COVID-19 were provided by collaborators in the United States, Italy and Spain. The prospective study material was composed of cDNA or gDNA derived from T cells, B-cell-depleted T cells, or PBMCs. The dataset comprised deeply sampled blood TCRbeta repertoires from subjects exposed to, actively infected with, or recovered from COVID-19. A freely available public database, intended as a resource for researchers studying the immune response to SARS-CoV-2, is where the repertoires were released. The samples were drawn from the first 160 participants of the ongoing ImmuneRACE study and from over a thousand subjects provided by 6 global collaborators. The sample metadata nearly always contained a de-identified subject ID, COVID-19 status, age in years and sex. Where HLA class I and class II types were available, the types were taken from metadata supplied by the sample provider, not from assay-based typing.

Collaborating institutions collected whole blood in K2EDTA tubes following their own protocols. For TCRbeta analysis, collaborators shipped samples as frozen whole blood, isolated PBMCs, or DNA extracted from either of those sample types. Summary of the overall study and its limitations: The amount of clinical and demographic metadata varied by source and participant and was provided uncurated.

The immunoSEQ Assay, a bias-controlled multiplex PCR, was used to amplify TCRbeta CDR3 regions from genomic DNA. As for how the authors treated the data: Nucleated cell counts per sample were estimated from amplification of reference gene primers within the assay. To quantify the absolute abundance of each unique TCRbeta CDR3 rearrangement, sequence reads were collapsed and filtered. Productive Simpson clonality was computed per sample as the square root of Simpson's diversity index over productive rearrangements. TCRdb retrieved this table from immuneACCESS and kept in-frame rearrangements only. Not all clones are present; in checked studies, unresolved V genes account for under half, and no reason is known for the remainder. V and J calls and clone size are as listed in that table; D and trimming were resolved from the DNA. The table for this sample lists more than 300,000 clones; around 83% of them were counted only once. Roughly 1.1% of the sample comes from the top ten.

As for this clone: The antigen it binds to is not known. No much larger clone is present one base from it, and per-base qualities are unavailable.

What was sequenced was peripheral blood. The TCR sequence derives from a woman aged 45-60 years with acute or convalescent COVID-19.

The CDR3 is CASSQGTQETQYF. At the DNA level, the sequence is TGCGCCAGCAGCCAAGGCACTCAAGAGACCCAGTACTTC. The chain links TRBV4-1 with TRBJ2-5; there is no confident call for the D gene. As encoded in the germline V gene, CDR1 is MGHRA while CDR2 is YSYEKL. CDR3 length: 13 amino acids, cysteine to phenylalanine. The retained sequence is limited to the CDR3, 39 bases, with the frame set at the first base. Relative to germline, V is 1 base shorter and J is 2 bases shorter, with 5 bases between their ends.